This T cell receptor (beta chain) was captured in a study of T cells after yellow fever vaccination. TCRdb redid the calling of the 5' RACE reads with MiXCR, one entry per CDR3 protein. This table has 200,000 to 300,000 distinct CDR3 sequences, approximately 6.3% appearing once. There are many counts of this clonotype. The CDR3 is 13 residues long. Germline V gene data show CDR1 as DFQATT and CDR2 as SNEGSKA (reference sequence). J gave up 5 bases and V 3 bases, and 6 bases lay outside the gene matches. The input for sequencing was CD4+ T cells sorted from PBMCs, taken on the day of the yellow fever booster vaccination. The chain carries TRBV20-1 and TRBJ2-7; TRBD1 matches 8 bases. The receptor's source is a man aged 25-45 years who received the YFV17D yellow fever vaccine. The CDR3 loop is CSASPGTGHEQYF. CDR3 nucleotide sequence: TGCAGTGCTAGTCCAGGGACAGGTCACGAGCAGTACTTC.